This T cell receptor (beta chain) derives from a study of T cells in localized non-small cell lung cancer. Study-wide points: With higher T cell density in blood came longer overall survival. Researchers found a median around 50 of the top 100 tumor clones in adjacent lung.

Method: immunoSEQ multiplex PCR; TCRdb's copy keeps in-frame clones and lacks some. The sample lists about 40,000 clones, over 75% occurring once. Trimming removed 4 bases from V and 5 bases from J; junction bases left unmatched: 4. The CDR3 consists of 14 residues. Germline CDR1 and CDR2: SEHNR and FQNEAQ (reference sequence). A word on this clone: Its antigen is as yet unknown.

The rearrangement links TRBV7-9 to TRBJ1-4; 7 bases are a match to TRBD1. This TCR derives from a woman between 40 and 69 years old with stage I lung adenocarcinoma. This specimen consisted of peripheral blood, obtained before any cancer treatment. For the CDR3, the DNA is TGTGCCAGCAGCTACAGGGGCGGGAATGAAAAACTGTTTTTT. Its translation is CASSYRGGNEKLFF.